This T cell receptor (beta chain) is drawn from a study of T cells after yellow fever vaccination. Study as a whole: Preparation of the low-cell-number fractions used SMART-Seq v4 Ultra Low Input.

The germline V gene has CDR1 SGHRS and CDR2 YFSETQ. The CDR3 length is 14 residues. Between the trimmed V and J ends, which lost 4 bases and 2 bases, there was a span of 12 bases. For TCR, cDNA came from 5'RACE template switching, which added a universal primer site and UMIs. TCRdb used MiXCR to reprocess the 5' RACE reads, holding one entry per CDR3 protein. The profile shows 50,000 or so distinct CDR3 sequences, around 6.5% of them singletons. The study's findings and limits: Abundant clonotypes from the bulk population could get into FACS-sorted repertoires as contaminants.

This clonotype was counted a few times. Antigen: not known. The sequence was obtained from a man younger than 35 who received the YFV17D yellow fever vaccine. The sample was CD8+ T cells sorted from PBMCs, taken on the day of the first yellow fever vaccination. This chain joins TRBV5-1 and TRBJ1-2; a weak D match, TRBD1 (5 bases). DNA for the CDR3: TGCGCCAGCAGCACGCCCGGGGGGAACTATGGCTACACCTTC. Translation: CASSTPGGNYGYTF.